This entry lists 23 T cell receptor beta chains sequenced from one sample in a study of blood T cell repertoires in COVID-19. Libraries were prepared by immunoSEQ multiplex PCR; TCRdb keeps only in-frame clonotypes and omits some of them. This table holds over 200,000 clones, around 86% found once. The specimen was peripheral blood. Receptor source: a man between 25 and 39 years old who had recovered from COVID-19.

The rearrangement joins TRBV29-1 to TRBJ1-1, with TRBD1 matching over 8 bases. CDR1 is SQVTM and CDR2 is ANQGSEA in the germline V gene. The J segment lost 4 bases and the V segment lost 4 bases, leaving 11 bases of the junction unmatched. CDR3 size: 15 residues. CDR3 sequence: CSVGRVGQAGTEAFF. In nucleotides, the CDR3 is TGCAGCGTTGGGAGGGTGGGACAGGCGGGCACTGAAGCTTTCTTT.

The rearrangement uses TRBV25-1 and TRBJ2-3; unclear D gene. CDR1 MGHDK and CDR2 SYGVNS come from the germline V gene. The CDR3 is made up of 15 amino acids. Trimming cost V 3 bases and J 1 base, with 11 bases left between them. CDR3: CASSEERIGTDTQYF. DNA of the CDR3: TGTGCCAGCAGTGAGGAGAGGATCGGCACAGATACGCAGTATTTT. Full variable domain (missing parts from reference TRBV25-1 and TRBJ2-3): EADIYQTPRYLVIGTGKKITLECSQTMGHDKMYWYQQDPGMELHLIHYSYGVNSTEKGDLSSESTVSRIRTEHFPLTLESARPSHTSQYLCASSEERIGTDTQYFGPGTRLTVL.

The chain is built from TRBV10-2 and TRBJ2-1; 9 bases agree with TRBD1. V was clipped by 8 bases and J by 9 bases; unmatched bases: 2. Germline V gene sequence: CDR1 WSHSY, CDR2 SAAADI. The CDR3 is 11 residues long. Here the CDR3 DNA reads TGCGCCAGCGAGACAGGGGGTGAGCAGTTCTTC. Translated: CASETGGEQFF.

The gene calls are TRBV6-5 and TRBJ1-5, with unresolved D. Trimming pared 0 bases from V and 2 bases from J, leaving 8 bases between. The CDR3 length is 15 residues. CDR1 and CDR2 (germline): MNHEY, SVGAGI. CDR3 in amino acids: CASSYSTGGNQPQHF. The CDR3 bases are TGTGCCAGCAGTTACTCGACCGGGGGCAATCAGCCCCAGCATTTT.

V usage is TRBV15 and J usage is TRBJ1-1, with D possibly being TRBD1 (5 bases). The CDR3 runs to 14 residues. Trimming took off 3 bases at V and 0 bases at J, with 8 bases between the two ends. Per the germline V gene, CDR1 is LNHNV and CDR2 is YYDKDF (reference sequence). The CDR3 sequence: CATSRGLVNTEAFF. CDR3 DNA sequence: TGTGCCACCAGCAGGGGGCTGGTGAACACTGAAGCTTTCTTT.

The genes are TRBV2 and TRBJ2-7, with D maybe TRBD1 (5 bases). The CDR3 is 13 amino acids. Germline CDR1 SNHLY, CDR2 FYNNEI. V lost 6 bases and J 11 bases, leaving 20 bases between the germline ends. In nucleotides, the CDR3 is TGTGCCAGCAGCATAGACAGAATACCCGCGGAGTACTTC. Translating it yields CASSIDRIPAEYF.

This rearrangement joins TRBV6-5 to TRBJ2-5, with a possible D match to TRBD2 (6 bases). This CDR3 is built from 13 residues. V lost 5 bases and J 5 bases, leaving 12 bases between the germline ends. Germline values: CDR1 MNHEY, CDR2 SVGAGI. The CDR3 nucleotides read TGTGCCAGCAGTCGGAGGGGAACGGAGACCCAGTACTTC. Protein: CASSRRGTETQYF.

This clone showed up just a few times. The chain carries TRBV2 and TRBJ1-5; weak D call: TRBD1 (5 bases). The germline CDR1 and CDR2 sequences are SNHLY and FYNNEI. V lost 4 bases to trimming and J lost 7 bases, with 11 bases between them. The CDR3 covers 13 residues. The CDR3 nucleotides are TGTGCCAGCAGTGTAGGGGAAGGCCAGCCCCAGCATTTT. Amino acid sequence: CASSVGEGQPQHF. Full variable domain (missing parts from reference TRBV2 and TRBJ1-5): EPEVTQTPSHQVTQMGQEVILRCVPISNHLYFYWYRQILGQKVEFLVSFYNNEISEKSEIFDDQFSVERPDGSNFTLKIRSTKLEDSAMYFCASSVGEGQPQHFGDGTRLSIL.

The V call is TRBV6-5, the J call TRBJ1-1; tentative D call: TRBD1 (6 bases). The CDR3 contains 13 residues. Per germline, CDR1 MNHEY and CDR2 SVGAGI. Trimming took off 6 bases at V and 11 bases at J, with 19 bases between the two ends. CDR3 in DNA: TGTGCCAGCAGCCCAGGGGTGGTGTTAGGGGCTTTCTTT. It translates to CASSPGVVLGAFF.

The chain recombines TRBV6-1 with TRBJ2-3; perhaps TRBD2 as D (5 bases). The length of the CDR3 is 17 residues. V was trimmed by 1 base and J by 1 base, leaving 15 bases between them. Germline loops: CDR1 MNHNS, CDR2 SASEGT. The CDR3 coding sequence is TGTGCCAGCAGTGAAGAAGTGAACCGGGGAGGCACAGATACGCAGTATTTT. As protein: CASSEEVNRGGTDTQYF.

The chain links TRBV2 to TRBJ1-5, with a tentative D call TRBD1 (6 bases). The V end was cut by 4 bases, the J end by 0 bases, with 10 bases between. Germline values: CDR1 SNHLY, CDR2 FYNNEI. The CDR3 covers 15 residues. CDR3 DNA: TGTGCCAGCAGTGCTGGGACATTTAGCAATCAGCCCCAGCATTTT. It yields the protein CASSAGTFSNQPQHF.

The J gene is TRBJ2-6, the V gene TRBV27, with D hard to call. The CDR3 is 16 residues long. The V gene lost 1 base and the J gene lost 2 bases, with 9 bases spanning the gap. The V gene's germline CDR1 is MNHEY and CDR2 SMNVEV (reference sequence). The CDR3 region has the DNA TGTGCCAGCAGTTTATTGCGGATGGCTGGGGCCAACGTCCTGACTTTC. This encodes CASSLLRMAGANVLTF. Variable domain in full (rest from reference TRBV27 and TRBJ2-6): EAQVTQNPRYLITVTGKKLTVTCSQNMNHEYMSWYRQDPGLGLRQIYYSMNVEVTDKGDVPEGYKVSRKEKRNFPLILESPSPNQTSLYFCASSLLRMAGANVLTFGAGSRLTVL.

V and J are TRBV4-3 and TRBJ2-1; D is possibly TRBD2 (6 bases). The CDR3 is 17 residues long. V shed 2 bases and J shed 0 bases, with 14 bases lying between them. Per germline, CDR1 LGHNA and CDR2 YSLEER. CDR3 bases: TGCGCCAGCAGCCAATCTTATTTAGCGGCCTCCTACAATGAGCAGTTCTTC. This gives the protein CASSQSYLAASYNEQFF.

This chain links TRBV19 with TRBJ2-1; weak D call: TRBD1 (5 bases). Germline assignment: CDR1 LNHDA and CDR2 SQIVND (reference sequence). V was pared by 7 bases and J by 0 bases, with 13 bases between. The CDR3 consists of 15 residues. CDR3 amino acids: CASTHTGFSYNEQFF. The DNA for the CDR3 is TGTGCCAGTACTCATACAGGATTCTCCTACAATGAGCAGTTCTTC.

This chain uses TRBV19 with TRBJ2-5; 9 positions agree with TRBD2. The J segment lost 5 bases and the V segment lost 7 bases, leaving 5 bases of the junction unmatched. This CDR3 has 13 amino acids. The V gene's germline CDR1 is LNHDA and CDR2 SQIVND (reference sequence). The CDR3 region has the DNA TGTGCCAGTAAGGAGGCGGGGGGGGAGACCCAGTACTTC. This encodes CASKEAGGETQYF.

V gene TRBV5-8 combines with J gene TRBJ1-1; 10 bases fit TRBD1. V lost 0 bases and J lost 10; bases outside the gene matches: 3. Germline values: CDR1 SGHTS, CDR2 YDEGEE. The CDR3 contains 13 residues. DNA of the CDR3: TGTGCCAGCAGCTTGGCGGGACAGGGGCGAGCTTTCTTT. Translation: CASSLAGQGRAFF.

The chain joins TRBV10-1 to TRBJ2-2, with 9 bases matching TRBD1. The length of the CDR3 is 14 residues. Germline CDR1 reads WNHNN; CDR2 reads SYGVQD (reference sequence). The V gene end was trimmed by 6 bases and the J gene end by 9 bases; junction bases not matched to a gene: 8. DNA of the CDR3: TGCGCCAGCAGCCGGGACAGGGAGGTTAGGGAGCTGTTTTTT. Translation: CASSRDREVRELFF.

The chain links TRBV12-3 or TRBV12-4 to TRBJ1-1; no clear D gene. There are 13 residues in the CDR3. V was pared by 7 bases and J by 2 bases, with 11 bases between. The CDR3 DNA reads as TGTGCCAGCAACAAACGGGGTAACACTGAAGCTTTCTTT. Residues: CASNKRGNTEAFF.

The rearrangement links TRBV4-1 to TRBJ2-4; perhaps TRBD1 as D (5 bases). Trimming shortened V by 1 base and J by 2 bases, and 12 bases separated the two germline ends. Germline V gene data show CDR1 as MGHRA and CDR2 as YSYEKL. The CDR3 is 16 residues long. For the CDR3, the DNA is TGCGCCAGCAGCCAAGGGTCCCAGGGCTCCAAAAACATTCAGTACTTC. Its translation is CASSQGSQGSKNIQYF.

This chain links TRBV6-1 with TRBJ1-1; possible D gene TRBD1, 5 bases. V was trimmed by 3 bases and J by 1 base, leaving 15 bases between them. The CDR3 runs 16 residues. Germline lookup yields CDR1 MNHNS and CDR2 SASEGT. The CDR3 DNA sequence: TGTGCCAGCAGTGAGCGGCAGGGAACGAAGAACACTGAAGCTTTCTTT. Protein product: CASSERQGTKNTEAFF.

The V call is TRBV23-1, the J call TRBJ1-2, with D perhaps TRBD1 (5 bases). TRBV23-1 is an open reading frame whose function is uncertain. Trimming shortened V by 0 bases and J by 2 bases, and 13 bases separated the two germline ends. The CDR3 has 16 amino acids. CDR3 DNA: TGCGCCAGCAGTCAATCTAGAGGGAGGGGCAACTATGGCTACACCTTC. Translating it yields CASSQSRGRGNYGYTF.

The gene calls are TRBV19 and TRBJ1-5; TRBD1 matches 10 bases. The J segment lost 4 bases and the V segment lost 6 bases, leaving 9 bases of the junction unmatched. The germline gives CDR1 LNHDA, CDR2 SQIVND (reference sequence). This CDR3 is 16 amino acids long. In DNA form, the CDR3 reads TGTGCCAGTAGCTCCCTCGGACAGGGGGGAAATCAGCCCCAGCATTTT. Protein product: CASSSLGQGGNQPQHF.

The V and J genes are TRBV5-1 and TRBJ2-7; TRBD1 matches 7 bases. With 4 bases clipped from V and 3 bases from J, the junction kept 7 bases outside the gene matches. This CDR3 is built from 14 residues. Germline V gene sequence: CDR1 SGHRS, CDR2 YFSETQ. The CDR3 nucleotides are TGCGCCAGCAGCCAAGGACAGGCCCACTACGAGCAGTACTTC. Translation: CASSQGQAHYEQYF.